This TCR beta chain is from a study of cytomegalovirus exposure and HLA in healthy donors. Findings of the study overall: In a later analysis, TCR beta V- and J-gene trimming showed a link to a missense DCLRE1C variant. Later, an analysis found that common viral pathogens appeared to be linked with several of the most significant clusters. As was reported, the classifier diagnosed cytomegalovirus status with high specificity and sensitivity.

PCR amplification relied on 60 Vbeta primers (plus 13 Jbeta primers). Study processing details: Counted up in a later analysis, unique TCR beta chains came to about 80 million, with about 10 million shared. Sequencing used immunoSEQ multiplex PCR; TCRdb keeps in-frame clones, though not all of them. V and J calls and clone size come straight from that table; D and trimming were deduced from the DNA. The top ten hold around 15% of the sample, which has 150,000 to 200,000 clones, 70% to 80% seen once. V was clipped by 1 base and J by 0 bases, with 7 bases between them. CDR3 size: 15 residues. Germline CDR1 SGHTA, CDR2 FQGNSA. A remark on this clone: The target antigen is unknown.

This sequence was found in a woman between 40 and 50 years old in good health and CMV-seronegative. Sequenced material: PBMCs. V and J are TRBV7-2 and TRBJ1-5; D unclear. The CDR3 bases are TGTGCCAGCAGCTTAGTCCACTATAGCAATCAGCCCCAGCATTTT. Amino acids: CASSLVHYSNQPQHF.